This TCR beta chain was identified during a study of T-cell memory formation after mild COVID-19. Study summary: TCR clusters largely stayed donor specific. Broader study findings: Mainly CM and EM harbored the contracting CD4+ clones; mainly EMRA harbored the CD8+ ones. Still unconfirmed is whether the second-wave clones peaking on day 37 recognized SARS-CoV-2. The appearance of some responding clones in pre-infection memory suggested that cross-reactive memory joined.

This clonotype was recorded a few times. Its antigen is undetermined. One entry per CDR3 protein, called by TCRdb with MiXCR from the 5' RACE reads. The repertoire holds about 250,000 distinct CDR3 sequences, with roughly 15% as singletons. Germline lookup yields CDR1 SNHLY and CDR2 FYNNEI. The CDR3 totals 15 residues. V was cut by 6 bases and J by 5 bases, with 19 bases left in between. Specimen: PBMCs or a T cell subset sorted from them (not recorded which). The sequence was collected from an adult woman who had mild COVID-19 (a few samples of this study predate the infection). Cell type and time point are not known. This chain uses TRBV2 with TRBJ2-5; tentative D call: TRBD2 (5 bases). As DNA, the CDR3 is TGTGCCAGCAGAGAGGTCCTACTAGTGGTGGAGACCCAGTACTTC. It encodes CASREVLLVVETQYF. Full variable domain (outside the CDR3, taken from reference TRBV2 and TRBJ2-5): EPEVTQTPSHQVTQMGQEVILRCVPISNHLYFYWYRQILGQKVEFLVSFYNNEISEKSEIFDDQFSVERPDGSNFTLKIRSTKLEDSAMYFCASREVLLVVETQYFGPGTRLLVL.